This T cell receptor beta chain was profiled in a study of cytomegalovirus exposure and HLA in healthy donors. Looking at the study overall: An earlier analysis found 117 million unique TCR beta sequences from about 190 million T cells.

The CDR3 is 14 residues long. Trimming left V 0 bases short and J 1 base short, with 7 bases between. From germline, CDR1 is SGHNT and CDR2 YYREEE (reference sequence). In its sample, this clone was seen once. Its antigen remains unidentified. Other DNA sequences in this specimen translate into the identical CDR3. The study's findings and limits: TCR beta V segments were, for the most part, productive about 87% or about 30% of the time in an earlier analysis. The classifier was said to identify cytomegalovirus status with high specificity and sensitivity.

Vbeta (60) and Jbeta (13) primers were used in the PCR. The table came from immunoSEQ multiplex PCR; TCRdb's copy has only in-frame clones and leaves some out. The top ten hold 0.2% to 0.25% of the sample, which has 95,000 to 150,000 clones, 65% to 85% seen once. What was sequenced was PBMCs. The source of this sequence is a man aged 45-65 years in good health and CMV-seronegative. The chain is built from TRBV5-4 and TRBJ1-1, with D possibly being TRBD1 (5 bases). In nucleotides, the CDR3 is TGTGCCAGCAGCTTGGATGGGGCGAACACTGAAGCTTTCTTT. It codes for CASSLDGANTEAFF.